The source of this TCR beta chain is a study of response to subunit inactivated influenza vaccine. Study conclusions and caveats: Few additional T cells are recruited per seasonal influenza vaccination, authors suggested.

The CDR3 is 17 residues long. Germline CDR1 is DFQATT and CDR2 is SNEGSKA (reference sequence). This clonotype turned up a few times. Its antigen is undetermined. TCRdb itself ran the RT-PCR reads through MiXCR, one entry per CDR3 protein. In the table there are 860,000 or so distinct CDR3 sequences, 21% of which are singletons. The starting material was PBMCs from blood, obtained more than 4 days after vaccination. The sequence derives from a man aged 50 or older who received an inactivated influenza vaccine. The rearrangement joins TRBV20-1 to TRBJ2-1; 16 bases are shared with TRBD2. The CDR3 is CSVSGTSGRGTLNEQFF. CDR3 DNA sequence: TGCAGCGTCTCCGGGACTAGCGGGAGGGGTACCCTCAATGAGCAGTTCTTC.